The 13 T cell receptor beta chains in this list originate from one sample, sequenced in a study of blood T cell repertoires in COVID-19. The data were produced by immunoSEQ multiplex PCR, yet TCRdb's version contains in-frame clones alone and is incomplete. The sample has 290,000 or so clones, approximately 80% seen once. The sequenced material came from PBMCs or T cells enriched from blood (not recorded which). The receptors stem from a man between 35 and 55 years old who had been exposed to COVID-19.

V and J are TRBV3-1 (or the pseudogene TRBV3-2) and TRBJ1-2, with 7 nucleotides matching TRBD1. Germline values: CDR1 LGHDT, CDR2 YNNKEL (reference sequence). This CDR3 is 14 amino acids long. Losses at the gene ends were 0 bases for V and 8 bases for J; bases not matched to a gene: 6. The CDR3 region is CASSQEYRGQGYTF. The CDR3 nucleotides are TGTGCCAGCAGCCAAGAATACAGGGGACAGGGCTACACCTTC.

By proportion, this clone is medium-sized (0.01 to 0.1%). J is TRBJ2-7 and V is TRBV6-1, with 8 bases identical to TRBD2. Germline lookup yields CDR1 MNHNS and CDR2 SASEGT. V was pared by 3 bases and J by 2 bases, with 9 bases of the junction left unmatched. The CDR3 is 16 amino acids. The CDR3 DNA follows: TGTGCCAGCAGTGACCCGGGAGGGCCCTCGGCCTACGAGCAGTACTTC. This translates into CASSDPGGPSAYEQYF.

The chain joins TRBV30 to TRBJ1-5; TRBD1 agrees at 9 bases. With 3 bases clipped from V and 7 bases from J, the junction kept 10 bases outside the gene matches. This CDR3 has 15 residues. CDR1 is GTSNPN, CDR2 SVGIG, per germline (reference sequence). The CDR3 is CAWRDGTGMWQPQHF. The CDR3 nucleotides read TGTGCCTGGAGGGACGGGACAGGGATGTGGCAGCCCCAGCATTTT. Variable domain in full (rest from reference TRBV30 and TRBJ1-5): SQTIHQWPATLVQPVGSPLSLECTVEGTSNPNLYWYRQAAGRGLQLLFYSVGIGQISSEVPQNLSASRPQDRQFILSSKKLLLSDSGFYLCAWRDGTGMWQPQHFGDGTRLSIL.

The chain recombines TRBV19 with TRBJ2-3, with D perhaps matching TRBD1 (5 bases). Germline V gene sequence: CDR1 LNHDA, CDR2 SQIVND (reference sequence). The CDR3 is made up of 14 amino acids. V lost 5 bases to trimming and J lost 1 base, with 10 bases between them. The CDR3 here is CASSPDRRTDTQYF. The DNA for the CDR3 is TGTGCCAGTAGTCCTGACAGACGCACAGATACGCAGTATTTT.

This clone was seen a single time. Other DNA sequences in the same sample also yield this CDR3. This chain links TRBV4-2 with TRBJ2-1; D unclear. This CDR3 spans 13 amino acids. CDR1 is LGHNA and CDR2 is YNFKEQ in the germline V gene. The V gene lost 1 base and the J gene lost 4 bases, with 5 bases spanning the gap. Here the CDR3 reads CASSQGLYNEQFF. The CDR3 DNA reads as TGTGCCAGCAGCCAAGGTCTTTACAATGAGCAGTTCTTC.

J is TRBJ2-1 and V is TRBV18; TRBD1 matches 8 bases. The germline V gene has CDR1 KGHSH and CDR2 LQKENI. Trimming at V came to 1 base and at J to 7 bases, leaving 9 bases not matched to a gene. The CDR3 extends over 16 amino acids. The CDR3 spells CASSPRAGQERNEQFF. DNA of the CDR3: TGTGCCAGCTCACCACGGGCGGGACAGGAGAGGAATGAGCAGTTCTTC.

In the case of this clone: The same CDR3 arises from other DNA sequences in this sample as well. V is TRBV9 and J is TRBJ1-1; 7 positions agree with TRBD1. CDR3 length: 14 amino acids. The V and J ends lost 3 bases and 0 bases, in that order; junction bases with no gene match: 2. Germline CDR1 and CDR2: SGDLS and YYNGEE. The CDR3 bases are TGTGCCAGCAGCGGGGACAGACTGAACACTGAAGCTTTCTTT. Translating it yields CASSGDRLNTEAFF.

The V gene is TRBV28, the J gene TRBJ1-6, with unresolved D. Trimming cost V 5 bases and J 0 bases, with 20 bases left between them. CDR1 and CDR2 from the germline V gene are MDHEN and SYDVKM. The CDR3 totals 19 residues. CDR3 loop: CASSPRVRSPSSYNSPLHF. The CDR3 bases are TGTGCCAGCAGTCCCCGGGTACGGTCTCCGAGCTCCTATAATTCACCCCTCCACTTT.

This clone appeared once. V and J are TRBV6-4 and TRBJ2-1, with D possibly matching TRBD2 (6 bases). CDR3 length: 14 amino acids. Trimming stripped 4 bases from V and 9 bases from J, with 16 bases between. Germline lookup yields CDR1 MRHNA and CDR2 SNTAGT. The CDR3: CASSGWQGGGEQFF. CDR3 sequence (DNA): TGTGCCAGCAGTGGGTGGCAGGGAGGAGGTGAGCAGTTCTTC.

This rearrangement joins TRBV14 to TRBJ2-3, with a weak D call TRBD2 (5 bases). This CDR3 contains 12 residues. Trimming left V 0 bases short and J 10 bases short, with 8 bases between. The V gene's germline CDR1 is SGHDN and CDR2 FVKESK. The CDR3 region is CASSQDRTAQYF. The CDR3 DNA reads TGTGCCAGCAGCCAAGATAGGACTGCGCAGTATTTT.

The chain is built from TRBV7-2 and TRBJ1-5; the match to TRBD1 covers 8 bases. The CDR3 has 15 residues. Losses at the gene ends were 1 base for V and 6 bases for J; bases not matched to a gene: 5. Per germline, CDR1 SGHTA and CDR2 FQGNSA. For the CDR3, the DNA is TGTGCCAGCAGCTTAGGGACAGGGAGGCGTCAGCCCCAGCATTTT. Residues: CASSLGTGRRQPQHF.

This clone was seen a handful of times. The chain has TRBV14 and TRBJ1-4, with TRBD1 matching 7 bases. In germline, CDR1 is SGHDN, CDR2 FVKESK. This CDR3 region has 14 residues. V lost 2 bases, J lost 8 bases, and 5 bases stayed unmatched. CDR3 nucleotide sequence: TGTGCCAGCAGCCAAATGACAGGGCCGGAAAAACTGTTTTTT. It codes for CASSQMTGPEKLFF.

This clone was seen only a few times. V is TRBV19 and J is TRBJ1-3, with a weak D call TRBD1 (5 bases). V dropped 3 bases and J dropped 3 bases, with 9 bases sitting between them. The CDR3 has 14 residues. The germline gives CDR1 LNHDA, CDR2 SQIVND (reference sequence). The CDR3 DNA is TGTGCCAGTAGTATCCGGACACTTGGAAACACCATATATTTT. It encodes CASSIRTLGNTIYF.